This T cell receptor beta chain came from a study of T-cell memory formation after mild COVID-19. There are 17 residues in the CDR3. After removal of 1 base from V and 5 bases from J, the junction contained 10 bases not matched to a gene. In germline, CDR1 is SGHRS, CDR2 YFSETQ. General observations from the study: Clones that contracted from day 15 to 85 had balanced CD4/CD8; later expanders were CD4+ biased.

This clonotype was seen more than once but under ten times. Its antigen is not known. One entry per CDR3 protein results from TCRdb running MiXCR on the 5' RACE reads. This table has about 390,000 distinct CDR3 sequences, approximately 15% appearing once. Sequencing was done on a sample of PBMCs or a T cell subset sorted from them (not recorded which). The chain carries TRBV5-1 and TRBJ2-3; 10 bases are a match to TRBD1. This clonotype was obtained from a man aged 18 to 30 who had mild COVID-19 (a few samples of this study predate the infection). Cell type and time point are not known. CDR3 in DNA: TGCGCCAGCAGCTTGTCGTCGGGACAGGGGCCGCGAGATACGCAGTATTTT. This encodes CASSLSSGQGPRDTQYF.